The rows below give T cell receptor beta chains drawn from one sample of a study of T cell responses to AZD1222 COVID-19 vaccine. The assay was immunoSEQ multiplex PCR, and TCRdb's table has in-frame clones only and misses some. This sample carries about 48,000 clones, roughly 85% of them seen once, and the ten largest clones take 6% to 8%. Sequencing was performed on peripheral blood, taken 28 days after the second AZD1222 dose. The origin of the receptors is an adult who received the AZD1222 COVID-19 vaccine. Each CDR3 is given with its conserved first and last residue. Each record gives: D gene, V gene, clone size, J gene, CDR3 DNA, CDR3 protein. The D gene is left open where the match is weak. Clone size appears in some rows only: once, few, many, or a class for an expanded clone.

d_gene: .; v_gene: TRBV6-5; abundance: .; j_gene: TRBJ2-7; CDR3nt: TGTGCCAGCAGTACGGGACCTATTTCTTACGAGCAGTACTTC; CDR3aa: CASSTGPISYEQYF
d_gene: TRBD1; v_gene: TRBV3-1/TRBV3-2; abundance: .; j_gene: TRBJ1-5; CDR3nt: TGTGCCAGCTGTCAGGGGGATCAGCCCCAGCATTTT; CDR3aa: CASCQGDQPQHF
d_gene: .; v_gene: TRBV6-1; abundance: .; j_gene: TRBJ1-2; CDR3nt: TGTGCCAGCAGTGAACGACCTTCCGGGACCTCTGTCTATGGCTACACCTTC; CDR3aa: CASSERPSGTSVYGYTF
d_gene: .; v_gene: TRBV5-6; abundance: .; j_gene: TRBJ1-6; CDR3nt: TGTGCCAGCAGCCTTCCTATTGGTGGATCACCCCTCCACTTT; CDR3aa: CASSLPIGGSPLHF
d_gene: TRBD1; v_gene: TRBV7-8; abundance: .; j_gene: TRBJ2-1; CDR3nt: TGTGCCAGCAGCCGTGATACAGGGGGTAGTTACAATGAGCAGTTCTTC; CDR3aa: CASSRDTGGSYNEQFF
d_gene: .; v_gene: TRBV19; abundance: .; j_gene: TRBJ2-2; CDR3nt: TGTGCCAGTAGTAAGGTGTGGGAGCTGTTTTTT; CDR3aa: CASSKVWELFF
d_gene: .; v_gene: TRBV11-3; abundance: once; j_gene: TRBJ2-1; CDR3nt: TGTGCCAGCAGCTTAGATCAGGGAGGATCGGCGGTACTAAATGAGCAGTTCTTC; CDR3aa: CASSLDQGGSAVLNEQFF
d_gene: .; v_gene: TRBV9; abundance: .; j_gene: TRBJ2-3; CDR3nt: TGTGCCAGCAGCGTAGCCGGGACATACCCGCAGTATTTT; CDR3aa: CASSVAGTYPQYF
d_gene: .; v_gene: TRBV29-1; abundance: .; j_gene: TRBJ1-4; CDR3nt: TGCAGCGTTGCATTTAGTGAATATGTTACCCAACTGTTTTTT; CDR3aa: CSVAFSEYVTQLFF
d_gene: .; v_gene: TRBV4-1; abundance: .; j_gene: TRBJ1-2; CDR3nt: TGCGCCAGCAGCCAAGATGCAGGGAGCTACACCTTC; CDR3aa: CASSQDAGSYTF
d_gene: TRBD1; v_gene: TRBV2; abundance: .; j_gene: TRBJ1-2; CDR3nt: TGTGCCAGCAGTCCCAAAGGGACAGGTGGCTACTATGGCTACACCTTC; CDR3aa: CASSPKGTGGYYGYTF
d_gene: TRBD1; v_gene: TRBV19; abundance: .; j_gene: TRBJ1-3; CDR3nt: TGTGCCAGTACCGGGACAGCTAGAAACACCATATATTTT; CDR3aa: CASTGTARNTIYF
d_gene: .; v_gene: TRBV21-1; abundance: once; j_gene: TRBJ2-7; CDR3nt: TGTGCCAGCAGCGCCCACGAGACGTATATTGGACCGGGGGCTCGATACGAGCAGTACTTC; CDR3aa: CASSAHETYIGPGARYEQYF
d_gene: .; v_gene: TRBV5-1; abundance: .; j_gene: TRBJ1-4; CDR3nt: TGCGCCAGCAGCTTGGAGGTGGCGGGGAAGAATGAAAAACTGTTTTTT; CDR3aa: CASSLEVAGKNEKLFF
d_gene: TRBD2; v_gene: TRBV7-8; abundance: .; j_gene: TRBJ2-3; CDR3nt: TGTGCCAGCAGCTTGCGGGAGAAAACAGATACGCAGTATTTT; CDR3aa: CASSLREKTDTQYF
d_gene: TRBD1; v_gene: TRBV7-9; abundance: .; j_gene: TRBJ1-2; CDR3nt: TGTGCCAGCAGCCCCGGCGCACAGGGGATCTATGGCTACACCTTC; CDR3aa: CASSPGAQGIYGYTF
d_gene: TRBD1; v_gene: TRBV4-2; abundance: once; j_gene: TRBJ1-2; CDR3nt: TGTGCCAGCAGCCCAGGACAGGGGGCCGCCTCCTATGGCTACACCTTC; CDR3aa: CASSPGQGAASYGYTF
d_gene: TRBD2; v_gene: TRBV15; abundance: few; j_gene: TRBJ2-1; CDR3nt: TGTGCCACCAGCACCGGGACTAGCGGGAGACGGTTGGGGAATGAGCAGTTCTTC; CDR3aa: CATSTGTSGRRLGNEQFF
d_gene: .; v_gene: TRBV24-1; abundance: .; j_gene: TRBJ2-3; CDR3nt: TGTGCCACCAGTGGCCCTTCGGGGGTAGGGGCAGATACGCAGTATTTT; CDR3aa: CATSGPSGVGADTQYF
d_gene: .; v_gene: TRBV18; abundance: .; j_gene: TRBJ1-2; CDR3nt: TGTGCCAGCTCACTCGCGGGTAAAGGGACCTATGGCTACACCTTC; CDR3aa: CASSLAGKGTYGYTF
d_gene: .; v_gene: TRBV11-1; abundance: few; j_gene: TRBJ1-1; CDR3nt: TGTGCCAGCAGCTTAAGACAGTGGACTGAAGCTTTCTTT; CDR3aa: CASSLRQWTEAFF
d_gene: .; v_gene: TRBV27; abundance: .; j_gene: TRBJ2-2; CDR3nt: TGTGCCAGCAGTTTACGAACGAACACCGGGGAGCTGTTTTTT; CDR3aa: CASSLRTNTGELFF
d_gene: TRBD1; v_gene: TRBV18; abundance: .; j_gene: TRBJ2-7; CDR3nt: TGTGCCAGCTCCGTCGGACAGGGGGAGGACGAGCAGTACTTC; CDR3aa: CASSVGQGEDEQYF
d_gene: .; v_gene: TRBV7-2; abundance: .; j_gene: TRBJ1-3; CDR3nt: TGTGCCAGCAGCTTAGGACCCATGACTGGAAACACCATATATTTT; CDR3aa: CASSLGPMTGNTIYF
d_gene: .; v_gene: TRBV6-1; abundance: .; j_gene: TRBJ1-2; CDR3nt: TGTGCCAGCAGTGAAGAAGGAGGGGGAAAAAACTATGGCTACACCTTC; CDR3aa: CASSEEGGGKNYGYTF
d_gene: .; v_gene: TRBV28; abundance: .; j_gene: TRBJ2-1; CDR3nt: TGTGCCAGCACGTCGCTCGGCGGGGGCACCCGGGTGGAGCAGTTCTTC; CDR3aa: CASTSLGGGTRVEQFF
d_gene: TRBD2; v_gene: TRBV4-3; abundance: .; j_gene: TRBJ2-1; CDR3nt: TGCGCCAGCAGCGTATCTTGGACTAGCGGGAGTAATGAGCAGTTCTTC; CDR3aa: CASSVSWTSGSNEQFF
d_gene: .; v_gene: TRBV9; abundance: once; j_gene: TRBJ1-5; CDR3nt: TGTGCCAGCAGCCCACTCGGGGAGGGCGAGCCCCAGCATTTT; CDR3aa: CASSPLGEGEPQHF
d_gene: .; v_gene: TRBV5-6; abundance: .; j_gene: TRBJ2-7; CDR3nt: TGTGCCAGCAGCTTGCTTCACTCCTACGAGCAGTACTTC; CDR3aa: CASSLLHSYEQYF
d_gene: .; v_gene: TRBV18; abundance: .; j_gene: TRBJ2-5; CDR3nt: TGTGCCAGCTCACCACCGCTTCGGGGGACCCAGTACTTC; CDR3aa: CASSPPLRGTQYF
d_gene: .; v_gene: TRBV9; abundance: .; j_gene: TRBJ1-1; CDR3nt: TGTGCCAGCAGCGTAGGACACCAGAACACTGAAGCTTTCTTT; CDR3aa: CASSVGHQNTEAFF
d_gene: .; v_gene: TRBV29-1; abundance: .; j_gene: TRBJ1-1; CDR3nt: TGCAGCGTTACAACTGGGACATATAACACTGAAGCTTTCTTT; CDR3aa: CSVTTGTYNTEAFF
d_gene: .; v_gene: TRBV19; abundance: .; j_gene: TRBJ2-1; CDR3nt: TGTGCCAGTAGCTTGGAGTCAGTTGATGAGCAGTTCTTC; CDR3aa: CASSLESVDEQFF
d_gene: TRBD1; v_gene: TRBV6-5; abundance: once; j_gene: TRBJ1-1; CDR3nt: TGTGCCAGCAGTAGAACAGGGGACTTGAACACTGAAGCTTTCTTT; CDR3aa: CASSRTGDLNTEAFF
d_gene: .; v_gene: TRBV3-1/TRBV3-2; abundance: few; j_gene: TRBJ1-3; CDR3nt: TGTGCCAGCAGCCAAGCGCGCGGAAACACCATATATTTT; CDR3aa: CASSQARGNTIYF
d_gene: .; v_gene: TRBV29-1; abundance: .; j_gene: TRBJ2-3; CDR3nt: TGCAGCGTTGAAGATACCGGGGCTACTAGCACAGATACGCAGTATTTT; CDR3aa: CSVEDTGATSTDTQYF
d_gene: TRBD2; v_gene: TRBV7-9; abundance: .; j_gene: TRBJ2-1; CDR3nt: TGTGCCAGCAGCAAACTAGCGGGAGGGGACAATGAGCAGTTCTTC; CDR3aa: CASSKLAGGDNEQFF
d_gene: TRBD1; v_gene: TRBV5-1; abundance: .; j_gene: TRBJ2-2; CDR3nt: TGCGCCAGCGCTTTAAATCGACAGGGGGCGCGCACCGGGGAGCTGTTTTTT; CDR3aa: CASALNRQGARTGELFF
d_gene: .; v_gene: TRBV11-2; abundance: .; j_gene: TRBJ1-2; CDR3nt: TGTGCCAGCAGCTCTATTGCGGGGGCGACTAACTATGGCTACACCTTC; CDR3aa: CASSSIAGATNYGYTF
d_gene: TRBD1; v_gene: TRBV7-9; abundance: .; j_gene: TRBJ1-4; CDR3nt: TGTGCCAGCAGCTTAGGGGACAGGGGATATGAAAAACTGTTTTTT; CDR3aa: CASSLGDRGYEKLFF
d_gene: .; v_gene: TRBV7-9; abundance: .; j_gene: TRBJ2-3; CDR3nt: TGTGCCAGCAGCCAACCCCGGGGGGCGGGCACAGATACGCAGTATTTT; CDR3aa: CASSQPRGAGTDTQYF
d_gene: .; v_gene: TRBV7-9; abundance: .; j_gene: TRBJ2-7; CDR3nt: TGTGCCAGCAGCTTAACCCTCTACGAGCAGTACTTC; CDR3aa: CASSLTLYEQYF
d_gene: .; v_gene: TRBV15; abundance: few; j_gene: TRBJ1-1; CDR3nt: TGTGCCACCAGCAGAGATGGTGTCAGCCTGAACACTGAAGCTTTCTTT; CDR3aa: CATSRDGVSLNTEAFF
d_gene: TRBD1; v_gene: TRBV19; abundance: .; j_gene: TRBJ1-5; CDR3nt: TGTGCCAGTAGTACAACAGGGGGCGGTCAGCCCCAGCATTTT; CDR3aa: CASSTTGGGQPQHF
d_gene: .; v_gene: TRBV19; abundance: .; j_gene: TRBJ2-3; CDR3nt: TGTGCCAGTAGTATCGGTTTTAAAGATACGCAGTATTTT; CDR3aa: CASSIGFKDTQYF
d_gene: TRBD1; v_gene: TRBV19; abundance: once; j_gene: TRBJ1-3; CDR3nt: TGTGCCAGTAGTATCCAGGGGGCGGACACCATATATTTT; CDR3aa: CASSIQGADTIYF
d_gene: TRBD1; v_gene: TRBV2; abundance: .; j_gene: TRBJ1-2; CDR3nt: TGTGCCAGGAGGGGGATCCCGCCAACAGGGGGCTATGGCTACACCTTC; CDR3aa: CARRGIPPTGGYGYTF
d_gene: .; v_gene: TRBV29-1; abundance: .; j_gene: TRBJ2-5; CDR3nt: TGCAGCGTCTCTTGGTCCCCGTCGGAGACCCAGTACTTC; CDR3aa: CSVSWSPSETQYF
d_gene: .; v_gene: TRBV5-1; abundance: .; j_gene: TRBJ2-3; CDR3nt: TGCGCCAGCGGATCGTCCCTGGGGGGCAGCACAGATACGCAGTATTTT; CDR3aa: CASGSSLGGSTDTQYF